The source of this T cell receptor (beta chain) is a study of blood T cell repertoires in COVID-19. Profiled with immunoSEQ multiplex PCR; TCRdb holds only in-frame clones, not every one. This sample has around 200,000 clones, with about 87% found just once. CDR1 and CDR2 (germline): SGHAT, FQNNGV. The CDR3 runs to 14 residues. V was shortened by 11 bases and J by 0 bases, with 16 bases between the two germline ends. The V call is TRBV11-2, the J call TRBJ1-1, with D uncertain. This clonotype was obtained from a young man who had recovered from COVID-19. Sequenced material: PBMCs or T cells enriched from blood (not recorded which). The CDR3 nucleotides are TGTGCCGGGGAGAATGAGGAAATGAACACTGAAGCTTTCTTT. Translated: CAGENEEMNTEAFF.